This T cell receptor beta chain was sequenced during a study of cytomegalovirus exposure and HLA in healthy donors. Looking at the study overall: The early release's HLA-typed donors yielded 70 million to 85 million unique TCRs.

Primers included in the PCR were 60 Vbeta and 13 Jbeta primers. Clones were read by immunoSEQ multiplex PCR, and TCRdb kept only the in-frame ones, dropping some. The sample includes around 150,000 clones, approximately 73% of them seen just once. General study results and limits: A later analysis found common viral pathogens apparently linked to several of the most significant clusters. TCR beta chains numbering 150 to 200 were designated cytomegalovirus-associated.

This clone turned up a few times. Its antigen is unknown. Looked up from germline, CDR1 is MNHEY and CDR2 is SVGAGI. V shed 6 bases and J shed 1 base, with 7 bases lying between them. This CDR3 has 13 amino acids. Input material: PBMCs. The clonotype was recovered from a man aged 50-59 years in good health and CMV-seronegative. This chain links TRBV6-5 with TRBJ1-5; D may be TRBD1 (5 bases). CDR3 protein: CASRRDSNQPQHF. The CDR3 nucleotides read TGTGCCAGCAGGCGGGACAGCAATCAGCCCCAGCATTTT.